The rows below give T cell receptor beta chains drawn from one sample of a study of beta chain features in type 1 diabetes. TCRdb's copy holds only in-frame clones and misses some; the assay was immunoSEQ multiplex PCR. The sample includes 250,000 to 300,000 clones, about 8.5% of them seen just once. The sequenced sample consisted of central memory CD4+ T cells from blood. Receptors were obtained from a young woman in good health. Each CDR3 is given with its conserved first and last residue. The D gene is left open where the match is weak. The size entry is marked missing in some rows and otherwise reads once, few, many or a size class.

DNA	CDR3	size	V	J	D
TGTGCCAGCAGTTTACTCTCCTCGACAGGGAGTTATGGCTACACCTTC	CASSLLSSTGSYGYTF	-	TRBV27	TRBJ1-2	TRBD1
TGTGCCAGCAGTGAAACGCGGGGGCACACCGGGGAGCTGTTTTTT	CASSETRGHTGELFF	few	TRBV25-1	TRBJ2-2	-
TGTGCCAGCAGTTACGAAGAGCTCGGGACAGATACGCAGTATTTT	CASSYEELGTDTQYF	few	TRBV6-6	TRBJ2-3	-
TGTGCCAGCACGAAAGGGTACCAAGAGACCCAGTACTTC	CASTKGYQETQYF	few	TRBV6-1	TRBJ2-5	-
TGTGCCAGCTCACACAACCAGGGGGACACCGGGGAGCTGTTTTTT	CASSHNQGDTGELFF	-	TRBV18	TRBJ2-2	TRBD1
TGCGCCAGCAGTTTGGGGGGACGAAACACCGGGGAGCTGTTTTTT	CASSLGGRNTGELFF	-	TRBV5-1	TRBJ2-2	-
TGTGCCAGCAACACCCCAGGGTGGGGGCAAAATGAAAAACTGTTTTTT	CASNTPGWGQNEKLFF	-	TRBV7-8	TRBJ1-4	-
TGTGCCAGTAGTGCCCGCCGGACAGGGGGGGGCACAGATACGCAGTATTTT	CASSARRTGGGTDTQYF	few	TRBV19	TRBJ2-3	TRBD1
TGTGCCAGCTCTCCGTGGAGCGGGAGCTACAATGAGCAGTTCTTC	CASSPWSGSYNEQFF	-	TRBV18	TRBJ2-1	TRBD2
TGTGCCAGCAGCCGAAGGACAGGGTGGGGGGCTGAAGCTTTCTTT	CASSRRTGWGAEAFF	-	TRBV13	TRBJ1-1	TRBD1
TGTGCCAGCAGCCAAGTCGGGACAGGGAGCACAGATACGCAGTATTTT	CASSQVGTGSTDTQYF	few	TRBV4-2	TRBJ2-3	TRBD1
TGCGCCAGCAGCCAAGATAGGCTAGCCAATGAGCAGTTCTTC	CASSQDRLANEQFF	few	TRBV4-3	TRBJ2-1	-
TGTGCCAGCAGTGAACCTAGCGGACGCACCTACGAGCAGTACTTC	CASSEPSGRTYEQYF	-	TRBV25-1	TRBJ2-7	TRBD2
TGTGCCAGCAGCGAATCTCTGGGACAGGGGTTGGAAAAACTGTTTTTT	CASSESLGQGLEKLFF	few	TRBV13	TRBJ1-4	TRBD1
TGCGCCAGCAGCTTGTGGGGATTATCGGACGAGCAGTACTTC	CASSLWGLSDEQYF	many	TRBV5-1	TRBJ2-7	-
TGCAGCGTTGGCCCGGGGCAGGGTCCTGGAAACACCATATATTTT	CSVGPGQGPGNTIYF	few	TRBV29-1	TRBJ1-3	-
TGTGCCAGTAGTTTACAGGGACCTACTGAAGCTTTCTTT	CASSLQGPTEAFF	-	TRBV19	TRBJ1-1	-
TGCAGCGTAAAACAGGGGGCTTACATTATGGCGCAGTATTTT	CSVKQGAYIMAQYF	few	TRBV29-1	TRBJ2-3	TRBD1
TGTGCCAGCAGGTTAGGACTAGCGAATTACGAGCAGTACTTC	CASRLGLANYEQYF	few	TRBV6-1	TRBJ2-7	TRBD2
TGTGCCAGCAGCCCCATACCTTTCAGCTCCTACGAGCAGTACTTC	CASSPIPFSSYEQYF	few	TRBV7-2	TRBJ2-7	-